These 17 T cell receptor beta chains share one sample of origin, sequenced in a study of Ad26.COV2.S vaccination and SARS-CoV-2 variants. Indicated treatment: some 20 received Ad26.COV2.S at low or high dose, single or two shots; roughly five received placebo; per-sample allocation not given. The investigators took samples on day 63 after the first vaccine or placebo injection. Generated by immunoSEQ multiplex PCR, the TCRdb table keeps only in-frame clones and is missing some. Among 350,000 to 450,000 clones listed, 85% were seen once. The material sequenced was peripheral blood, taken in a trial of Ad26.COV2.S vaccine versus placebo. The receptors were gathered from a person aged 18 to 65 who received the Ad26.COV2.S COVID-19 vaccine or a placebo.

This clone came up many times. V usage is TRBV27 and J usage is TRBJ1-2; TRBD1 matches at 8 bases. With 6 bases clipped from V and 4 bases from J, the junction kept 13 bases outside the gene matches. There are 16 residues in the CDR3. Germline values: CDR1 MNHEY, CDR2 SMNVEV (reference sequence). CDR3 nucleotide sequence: TGTGCCAGCAGCCAGGACAGGGCCCAGCTGGGCTATGGCTACACCTTC. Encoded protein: CASSQDRAQLGYGYTF.

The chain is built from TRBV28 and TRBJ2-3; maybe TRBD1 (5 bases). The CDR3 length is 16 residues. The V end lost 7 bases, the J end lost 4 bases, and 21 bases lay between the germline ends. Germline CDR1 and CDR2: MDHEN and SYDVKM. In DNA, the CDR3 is TGTGCCAGCACCCAAAGCCCTGCTTTGGGGCCAGATACGCAGTATTTT. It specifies CASTQSPALGPDTQYF.

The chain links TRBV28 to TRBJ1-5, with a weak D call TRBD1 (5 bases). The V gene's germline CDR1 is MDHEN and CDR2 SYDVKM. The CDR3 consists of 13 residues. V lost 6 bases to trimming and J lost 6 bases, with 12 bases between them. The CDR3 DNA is TGTGCCAGCAGGGGGGGTGTGGGTCAGCCCCAGCATTTT. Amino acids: CASRGGVGQPQHF.

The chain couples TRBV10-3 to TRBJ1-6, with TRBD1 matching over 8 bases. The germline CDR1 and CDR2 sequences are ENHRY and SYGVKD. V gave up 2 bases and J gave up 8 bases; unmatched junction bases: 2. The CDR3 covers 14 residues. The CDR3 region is CAISETGGYSPLHF. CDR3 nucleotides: TGTGCCATCAGTGAGACAGGGGGTTATTCACCCCTCCACTTT.

The CDR3 DNA is TGTGCCAGCAGTTGGACAGGGAACTATGGCTACACCTTC. It specifies CASSWTGNYGYTF. This rearrangement joins TRBV2 to TRBJ1-2; 8 bases are shared with TRBD1. Per germline, CDR1 SNHLY and CDR2 FYNNEI. This CDR3 region has 13 residues. V was pared by 5 bases and J by 2 bases, with 1 base of the junction left unmatched. The variable domain in full, completed from reference TRBV2 and TRBJ1-2, reads EPEVTQTPSHQVTQMGQEVILRCVPISNHLYFYWYRQILGQKVEFLVSFYNNEISEKSEIFDDQFSVERPDGSNFTLKIRSTKLEDSAMYFCASSWTGNYGYTFGSGTRLTVV.

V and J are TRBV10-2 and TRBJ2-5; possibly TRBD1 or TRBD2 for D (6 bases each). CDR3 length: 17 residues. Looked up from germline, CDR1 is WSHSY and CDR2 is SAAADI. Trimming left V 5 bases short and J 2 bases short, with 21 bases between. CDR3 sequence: CASSTQGSYGGQETQYF. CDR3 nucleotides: TGCGCCAGCAGTACTCAGGGGAGTTACGGGGGACAAGAGACCCAGTACTTC.

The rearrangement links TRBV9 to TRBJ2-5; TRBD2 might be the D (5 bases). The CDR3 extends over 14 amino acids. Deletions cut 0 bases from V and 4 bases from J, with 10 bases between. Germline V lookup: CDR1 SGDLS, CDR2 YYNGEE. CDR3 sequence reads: CASSVEDYSETQYF. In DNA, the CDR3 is TGTGCCAGCAGCGTAGAAGACTACTCAGAGACCCAGTACTTC.

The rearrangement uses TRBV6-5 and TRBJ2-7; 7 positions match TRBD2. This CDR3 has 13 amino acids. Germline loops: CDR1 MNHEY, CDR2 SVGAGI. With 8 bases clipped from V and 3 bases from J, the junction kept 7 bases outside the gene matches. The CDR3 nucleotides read TGTGCCAGCTGCCGGACGGGGGGCTACGAGCAGTACTTC. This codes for CASCRTGGYEQYF.

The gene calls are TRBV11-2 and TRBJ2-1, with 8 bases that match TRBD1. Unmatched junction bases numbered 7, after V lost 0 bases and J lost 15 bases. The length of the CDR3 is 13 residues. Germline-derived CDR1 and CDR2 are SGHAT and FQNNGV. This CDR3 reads CASSLDSGRGLFF. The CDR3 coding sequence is TGTGCCAGCAGCTTAGATAGCGGCAGGGGGCTGTTCTTC.

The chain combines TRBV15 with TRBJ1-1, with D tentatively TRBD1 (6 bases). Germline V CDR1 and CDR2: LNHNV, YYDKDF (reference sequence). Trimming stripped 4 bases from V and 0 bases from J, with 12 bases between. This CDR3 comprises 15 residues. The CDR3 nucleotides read TGTGCCACCAGCAATCACCAGGGGATGAACACTGAAGCTTTCTTT. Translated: CATSNHQGMNTEAFF.

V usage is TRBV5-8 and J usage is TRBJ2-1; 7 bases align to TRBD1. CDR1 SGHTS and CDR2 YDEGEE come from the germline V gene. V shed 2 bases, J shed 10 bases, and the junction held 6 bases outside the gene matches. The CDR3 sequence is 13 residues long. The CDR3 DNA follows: TGTGCCAGCAGCTTCACAGGGGCCAGAGAGCAGTTCTTC. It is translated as CASSFTGAREQFF.

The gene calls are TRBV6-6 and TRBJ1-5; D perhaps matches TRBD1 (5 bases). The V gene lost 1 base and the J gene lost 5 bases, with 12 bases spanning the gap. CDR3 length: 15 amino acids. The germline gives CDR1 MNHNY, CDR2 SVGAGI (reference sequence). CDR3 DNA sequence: TGTGCCAGCAGTTACTGGGACGGTTTTCATCAGCCCCAGCATTTT. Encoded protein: CASSYWDGFHQPQHF.

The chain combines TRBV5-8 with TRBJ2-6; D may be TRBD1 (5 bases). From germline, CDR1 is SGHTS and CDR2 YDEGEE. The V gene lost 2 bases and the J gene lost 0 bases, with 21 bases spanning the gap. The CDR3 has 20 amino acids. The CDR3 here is CASSFIFGAALYSGANVLTF. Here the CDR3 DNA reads TGTGCCAGCAGCTTTATATTTGGGGCAGCCCTCTACTCTGGGGCCAACGTCCTGACTTTC.

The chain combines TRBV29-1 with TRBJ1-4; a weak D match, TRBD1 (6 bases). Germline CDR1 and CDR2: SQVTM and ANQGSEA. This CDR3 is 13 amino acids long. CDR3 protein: CLYDKGGFEKLFF. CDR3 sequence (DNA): TGCCTCTACGATAAAGGGGGTTTCGAAAAACTGTTTTTT.

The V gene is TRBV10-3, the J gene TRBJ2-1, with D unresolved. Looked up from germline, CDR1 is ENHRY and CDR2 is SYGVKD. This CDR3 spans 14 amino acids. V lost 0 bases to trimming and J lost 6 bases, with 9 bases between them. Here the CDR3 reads CAISESGDGNEQFF. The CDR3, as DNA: TGTGCCATCAGTGAGTCGGGCGACGGCAATGAGCAGTTCTTC.

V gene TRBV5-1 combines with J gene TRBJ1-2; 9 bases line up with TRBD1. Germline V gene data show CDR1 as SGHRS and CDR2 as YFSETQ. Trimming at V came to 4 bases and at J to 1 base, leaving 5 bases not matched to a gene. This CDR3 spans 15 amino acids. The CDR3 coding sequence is TGCGCCAGCAGCCCGGGACAGGGAATTAACTATGGCTACACCTTC. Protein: CASSPGQGINYGYTF.

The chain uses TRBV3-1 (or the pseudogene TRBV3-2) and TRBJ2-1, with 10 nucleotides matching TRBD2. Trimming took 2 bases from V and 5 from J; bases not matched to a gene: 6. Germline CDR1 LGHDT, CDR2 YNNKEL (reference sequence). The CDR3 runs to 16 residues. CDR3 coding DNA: TGTGCCAGCAGCCAATTTTTTAGCGGGGGGAACAATGAGCAGTTCTTC. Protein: CASSQFFSGGNNEQFF.